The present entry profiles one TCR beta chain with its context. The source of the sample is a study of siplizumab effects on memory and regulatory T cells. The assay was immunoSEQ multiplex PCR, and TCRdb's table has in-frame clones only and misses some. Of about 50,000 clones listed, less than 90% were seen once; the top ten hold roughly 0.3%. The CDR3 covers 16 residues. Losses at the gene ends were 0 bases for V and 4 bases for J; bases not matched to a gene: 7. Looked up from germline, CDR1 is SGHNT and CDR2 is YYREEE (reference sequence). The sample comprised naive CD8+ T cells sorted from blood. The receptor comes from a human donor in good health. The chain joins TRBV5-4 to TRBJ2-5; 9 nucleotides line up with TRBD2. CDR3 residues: CASSLGAGGPLETQYF. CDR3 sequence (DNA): TGTGCCAGCAGCTTGGGTGCGGGGGGGCCTCTAGAGACCCAGTACTTC.